This TCR beta chain was sequenced for a study of T-cell memory formation after mild COVID-19. Study conclusions and caveats: Among CD4+ contracting clones, most were CM and EM, and CD8+ ones EMRA.

Trimming took 4 bases from V and 4 from J, leaving 14 bases between them. The CDR3 has 14 amino acids. The germline CDR1 and CDR2 sequences are MGHDK and SYGVNS. This clonotype came up a few times. The antigen is undetermined. TCRdb reprocessed the 5' RACE reads with MiXCR, giving one entry per CDR3 protein. The sample contains over 150,000 distinct CDR3 sequences, 10% to 15% of which appear only once. The TCR was taken from a man aged 18 to 30 who had mild COVID-19 (a few samples of this study predate the infection). Cell type and time point are not known. Specimen: PBMCs or a T cell subset sorted from them (not recorded which). The V gene is TRBV25-1, the J gene TRBJ2-7; D gene ambiguous. CDR3 in DNA: TGTGCCAGCAGTGCGTCAGCGAGCCGTTACGAGCAGTACTTC. Its translation is CASSASASRYEQYF.